The entry below describes one TCR beta chain. A few counts support this clonotype. This receptor's antigen is unknown. Per-base quality was not reported, and no clone a single base away is much larger than it. The data stem from a study of vaccination and CD4 T cells after COVID-19 (dated by TCRdb to about 2022). Turning to the overall study: SARS-CoV-2 positivity had been established in the convalescent patients by nasal swab PCR, and mild disease was recorded in roughly 10 of these patients and severe disease in one. The convalescent cohort comprised six males and four females, including two Hispanic individuals, seven Caucasians, two Asians and one multiracial person. Two doses of either the Pfizer-BioNTech BNT162b2 vaccine (n=8) or the Moderna mRNA-1273 vaccine (n=2) were administered to participants. The spike-specific CD4+ TCR repertoire was compared before and after mRNA vaccination in approximately 9 COVID-19 convalescent patients and a few infection-naive healthy vaccine recipients. In control cultures, a CEFX viral epitope pool was used as positive control, an HIV-1 Nef peptide pool was used as negative control, or no peptide was added. Post-vaccine blood samples were obtained a median of around 74 days after the second vaccine dose, with a range of about 13 to 241 days. Post-COVID blood samples were collected from convalescent patients a median of around 96 days after diagnosis, with a range of roughly 30 to 161 days. Overlapping spike peptide pools from SARS-CoV-2 and from the common cold coronaviruses HCoV-NL63, HCoV-OC43 and HCoV-229E were used as culture stimuli.

Library preparation used PCR. DNA from cultured CD4+ T cells underwent TCR sequencing with the Oncomine TCR Beta short-read assay at the Johns Hopkins FTIC core. The QIAamp micro DNA kit was used to extract genomic DNA from the cultured CD4+ T cells. Oncomine TCR Beta libraries made from cultured CD4+ T cells were pooled using unique dual indexes and sequenced on an Illumina iSeq 100. The paper's data handling went like this. Non-productive sequences were removed, and CDR3s that did not start with C, did not end with F or W, or were shorter than 7 amino acids were discarded. Antigen-specific clonotypes were identified with the MANAFEST web application by comparing peptide-stimulated wells with reference and other culture wells. An FDR below 0.05, an odds ratio above 5, and a productive frequency above 0.1% in at least two of three replicate wells were required for clones to be considered positive. A clonotype counted as cross-reactive if it showed significant expansion both in the SARS-CoV-2 spike wells and in at least one common cold coronavirus spike condition. Levenshtein distances (stringdist) and unrooted phylogenetic trees (ape) in R version 3.6.1 were used to assess CDR3 homology. TCRdb reanalyzed the raw reads on its own, using fastp at Q25 for trimming and MiXCR for clone calling, and kept in-frame beta chains. Rows with one shared CDR3 protein collapse into an entry with the most common genes and DNA. The V and J calls were not made by the authors but by TCRdb's processing. Here the sample has around 8,200 distinct CDR3 sequences; about 32% occur a single time. The ten top clones hold 25% to 35% of the sample.

Spanning cysteine to phenylalanine, the CDR3 consists of 13 amino acids. Only the CDR3 portion is preserved as DNA: 39 bases, with reading frame beginning at the first base. CDR1 and CDR2 (DFQATT, SNEGSKA) derive from the germline V gene (reference sequence). V loses 6 bases, J loses 1 base, and the germline ends lie 13 bases apart. Study-level results and caveats: The study included relatively few convalescent patients and did not analyze early timepoints after natural infection. In convalescent patients, nearly all vaccine-specific clones (304 of 307) were found to be mono-reactive for SARS-CoV-2 spike rather than cross-reactive with common cold coronaviruses. The median count of SARS-CoV-2-reactive clonotypes went up from 20 to 25 after infection to 38 after vaccination, although the change was not significant. In convalescent patients, a median roughly 85% of post-vaccine SARS-CoV-2-reactive clones were detected only after vaccination, and vaccine-specific priming was suggested by this finding.

The treatment or condition label here, explained by the study, means: roughly 11-day PBMC culture with coronavirus spike peptide pools or control peptides (ViraFEST assay). To expand antigen-specific T cells with peptide pools and then pick out the expanded clonotypes through TCR sequencing, the study relied on the ViraFEST assay. The positive SARS-CoV-2 PCR tests of the convalescent patients were dated from March to December 2020, before the Alpha, Beta and Delta variants emerged in the United States. Approximately 2.1 million PBMCs per well were cultured in IMDM with approximately 5% human AB serum and around 10 IU/ml IL-2, plus 10 ug/ml peptide pools. Half of the culture medium was replaced with fresh IL-2-containing medium on days 3 and 7. Once the cells had been in culture for 9 to 10 days, the EasySep CD4+ T cell isolation kit was used to isolate CD4+ T cells by negative selection. Ficoll-Paque Plus gradient centrifugation was used to isolate PBMCs from whole blood, and the isolated PBMCs were then either used fresh or cryopreserved at -140C. Each culture condition was generally run in triplicate wells.

Sequenced sample: cultured CD4+ T cells from blood. The chain joins TRBV20-1 to TRBJ2-7, with the D gene too uncertain to name. The receptor's source is a human donor with COVID-19. CDR3 reads: CSAHEALSYEQYF. The sequenced DNA is TGCAGTGCCCACGAGGCCCTTTCCTACGAGCAGTACTTC.